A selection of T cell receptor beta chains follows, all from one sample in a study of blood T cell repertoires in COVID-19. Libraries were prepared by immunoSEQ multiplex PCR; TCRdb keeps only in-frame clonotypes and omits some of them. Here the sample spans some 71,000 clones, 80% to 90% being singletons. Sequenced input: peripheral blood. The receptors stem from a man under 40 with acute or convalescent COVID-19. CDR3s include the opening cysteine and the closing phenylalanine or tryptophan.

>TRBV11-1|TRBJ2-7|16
CASSSKTPRGNPEQYF
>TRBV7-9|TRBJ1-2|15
CASSSDRGRKKGYTF
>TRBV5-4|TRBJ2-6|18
CASSGEAGGPTGANVLTF
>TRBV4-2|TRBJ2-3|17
CASSQAGLAGVTDTQYF
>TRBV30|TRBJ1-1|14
CAWSRTGAGTEAFF
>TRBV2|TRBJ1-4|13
CASLTEGNEKLFF
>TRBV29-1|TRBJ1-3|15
CSGRGTGISGNTIYF
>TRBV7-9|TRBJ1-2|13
CASSLTVGYGYTF
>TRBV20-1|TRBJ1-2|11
CSARKGYGYTF
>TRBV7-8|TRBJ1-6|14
CASSFQGQDSPLHF
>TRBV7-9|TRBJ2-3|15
CASSLVVASGDTQYF
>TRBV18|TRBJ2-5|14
CASSPQQGGETQYF